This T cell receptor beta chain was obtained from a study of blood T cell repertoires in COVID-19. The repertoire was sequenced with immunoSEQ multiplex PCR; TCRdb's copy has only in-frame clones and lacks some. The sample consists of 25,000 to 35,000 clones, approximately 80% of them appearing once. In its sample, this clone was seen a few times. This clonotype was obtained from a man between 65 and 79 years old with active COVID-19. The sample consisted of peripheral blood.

This CDR3 reads CASSFQGPRDEQYF. Here the CDR3 DNA reads TGTGCCAGCAGCTTCCAAGGCCCCCGGGACGAGCAGTACTTC. This sequence joins TRBV7-9 and TRBJ2-7; D is unresolved. The CDR3 sequence is 14 residues long. The V gene's germline CDR1 is SEHNR and CDR2 FQNEAQ (reference sequence). Trimming removed 3 bases from V and 5 bases from J, with 14 bases in between.